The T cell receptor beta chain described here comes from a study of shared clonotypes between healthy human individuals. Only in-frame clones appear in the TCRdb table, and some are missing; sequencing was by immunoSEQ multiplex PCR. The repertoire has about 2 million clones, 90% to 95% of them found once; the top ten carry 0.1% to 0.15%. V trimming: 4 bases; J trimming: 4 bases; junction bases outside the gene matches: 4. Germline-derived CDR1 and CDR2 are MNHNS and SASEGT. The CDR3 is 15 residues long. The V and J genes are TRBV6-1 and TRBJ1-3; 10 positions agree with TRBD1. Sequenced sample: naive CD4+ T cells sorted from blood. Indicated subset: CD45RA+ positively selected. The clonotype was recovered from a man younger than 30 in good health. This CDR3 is CASSGQGARGNTIYF. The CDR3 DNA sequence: TGTGCCAGCAGTGGACAGGGGGCGCGCGGAAACACCATATATTTT.